A selection of T cell receptor beta chains follows, all from one sample in a study of type 1 and type 2 diabetes patients. MiXCR was run by TCRdb on the multiplex PCR reads, yielding one entry per CDR3 protein. In the table there are more than 250,000 distinct CDR3 sequences, approximately 45% of which are singletons. Sequenced sample: peripheral blood mononuclear cells (PBMCs). Receptors were obtained from a man aged 18 to 29 with type 2 diabetes. CDR3s leave out the opening cysteine and the closing phenylalanine or tryptophan. The order of the fields is CDR3 protein, V gene.

CDR3: ASSHRDGGDTEAF; V: TRBV7-2
CDR3: SVVDPRATLYGYT; V: TRBV29-1
CDR3: AWREGQGPNYGYT; V: TRBV30
CDR3: ASLGTGDFYEQY; V: TRBV2
CDR3: ASRDDRRTYNEQF; V: TRBV5-1
CDR3: ASSLVWAHTEAF; V: TRBV7-6
CDR3: ATQDASNQPQH; V: TRBV19
CDR3: ATSTTRAETHLAPYEQY; V: TRBV15
CDR3: ASRRQDYYGYT; V: TRBV19
CDR3: ASSYSGQTYEQY; V: TRBV6-1
CDR3: ASSGDRQVEKLF; V: TRBV9
CDR3: SVRQGGTEAF; V: TRBV29-1
CDR3: ASSQEDREDYGYT; V: TRBV4-1
CDR3: ASSMDRSSYNEQF; V: TRBV19
CDR3: ASRPSRDSSYEQY; V: TRBV28
CDR3: ASSGHYTGELF; V: TRBV10-1